The next 24 T cell receptor beta chains were all read from a single sample in a study of cytomegalovirus exposure and HLA in healthy donors (dated by TCRdb to 2017 to 2019). The method behind the library was the immunoSEQ multiplex PCR assay. For the multiplex PCR, a mixture combining 60 forward primers for TCR Vbeta segments and 13 reverse primers for TCR Jbeta segments was used. TCRdb carries this immuneACCESS record with in-frame sequences only. Its versions omit some clonotypes, under half of them owing to an unresolved V gene in the studies checked, with the rest unexplained. Within this sample are over 110,000 clones, with around three quarters of them counted one time only. The ten largest clones take up more than 0.95% of the sample. Material: PBMCs. Receptors were obtained from a man aged 18 to 29 in good health and CMV-seronegative.

The chain has TRBV11-3 and TRBJ2-1, with 16 bases matching TRBD2. This CDR3 has 15 amino acids. J gave up 8 bases and V 3 bases, and 1 base lay outside the gene matches. Germline V CDR1 and CDR2: SGHNT, YENEEA. The CDR3 loop reads CASSFGTSGGDEQFF. CDR3 DNA: TGTGCCAGCAGCTTCGGGACTAGCGGGGGGGATGAGCAGTTCTTC.

The chain carries TRBV7-6 and TRBJ2-7; TRBD1 aligns across 9 bases. The CDR3 sequence is 17 residues long. Trimming cost V 1 base and J 0 bases; bases outside gene matches: 7. CDR1 and CDR2 (germline): SGHVS, FNYEAQ. The DNA of the CDR3 is TGTGCCAGCAGCTTAGGAGTTGGGACAGGGAGCTCCTACGAGCAGTACTTC. This sequence encodes CASSLGVGTGSSYEQYF.

This chain links TRBV5-4 with TRBJ1-6; TRBD1 is a possible D gene (6 bases). From germline, CDR1 is SGHNT and CDR2 YYREEE (reference sequence). The V and J ends lost 4 bases and 7 bases respectively, with 15 bases between them. The CDR3 consists of 15 residues. Written as DNA, the CDR3 is TGTGCCAGCAGCCCATCAACAGGGCACAATTCACCCCTCCACTTT. Protein: CASSPSTGHNSPLHF.

This chain links TRBV5-1 with TRBJ2-1; D is perhaps TRBD2 (5 bases). The V and J ends lost 1 base and 3 bases respectively, with 11 bases between them. Germline V lookup: CDR1 SGHRS, CDR2 YFSETQ. The CDR3 is 15 amino acids. CDR3 DNA sequence: TGCGCCAGCAGCTTGTGGCGGGCCAGCTACAATGAGCAGTTCTTC. Protein product: CASSLWRASYNEQFF.

The gene calls are TRBV7-2 and TRBJ2-7, with 9 bases lining up with TRBD1. This CDR3 spans 13 amino acids. Germline CDR1 reads SGHTA; CDR2 reads FQGNSA. Germline trimming cut 1 base from V and 12 bases from J; bases unmatched to any gene: 7. CDR3 protein: CASSLGGTGRLYF. The CDR3 DNA is TGTGCCAGCAGCTTAGGGGGGACAGGGCGGTTGTACTTC.

The gene calls are TRBV4-3 and TRBJ2-6; 7 nucleotides match TRBD1. In germline, CDR1 is LGHNA, CDR2 YSLEER. J was trimmed by 0 bases and V by 5 bases; bases with no gene match: 13. The CDR3 has 19 residues. CDR3 in amino acids: CASSKRTGTAHSGANVLTF. In DNA, the CDR3 is TGCGCCAGCAGCAAGAGGACCGGGACAGCCCACTCTGGGGCCAACGTCCTGACTTTC.

The chain links TRBV9 to TRBJ1-5; D is unclear. The germline V gene encodes CDR1 SGDLS and CDR2 YYNGEE. The CDR3 extends over 15 amino acids. V lost 0 bases to trimming and J lost 6 bases, with 13 bases between them. CDR3 loop: CASSVDGRETQPQHF. CDR3 DNA sequence: TGTGCCAGCAGCGTAGATGGGAGGGAAACTCAGCCCCAGCATTTT. The full variable domain, with the rest looked up from reference TRBV9 and TRBJ1-5, is DSGVTQTPKHLITATGQRVTLRCSPRSGDLSVYWYQQSLDQGLQFLIQYYNGEERAKGNILERFSAQQFPDLHSELNLSSLELGDSALYFCASSVDGRETQPQHFGDGTRLSIL.

The rearrangement joins TRBV13 to TRBJ1-3, with a weak D call TRBD1 (6 bases). V lost 4 bases and J lost 8, with 15 bases in between. This CDR3 is built from 14 residues. The germline gives CDR1 PRHDT, CDR2 FYEKMQ (reference sequence). In nucleotides, the CDR3 is TGTGCCAGCAGCTCAGGCTGGGGGCAAGACACCATATATTTT. Its translation is CASSSGWGQDTIYF.

With respect to this clone: The junction shows a germline mismatch at one end, possibly a read error. The V gene is TRBV7-9, the J gene TRBJ2-7; TRBD2 matches 11 bases. The CDR3 is 15 amino acids. Germline CDR1 SEHNR, CDR2 FQNEAQ (reference sequence). The CDR3 is CSSSLAGGPTYEQYF. The CDR3 DNA follows: TGTTCCAGCAGCTTAGCGGGGGGGCCAACCTACGAGCAGTACTTC.

In its sample, this clone was seen once. The gene calls are TRBV9 and TRBJ2-3; 8 bases map to TRBD2. Germline V gene sequence: CDR1 SGDLS, CDR2 YYNGEE. This CDR3 contains 15 residues. V dropped 4 bases and J dropped 4; count of bases not matched to a gene: 8. In DNA, the CDR3 is TGTGCCAGCAGCCTGAGCGGGGGTCCCCCAGATACGCAGTATTTT. The encoded protein is CASSLSGGPPDTQYF.

The chain links TRBV30 to TRBJ1-3, with D uncertain. CDR3 length: 16 residues. The V gene's germline CDR1 is GTSNPN and CDR2 SVGIG (reference sequence). V dropped 4 bases and J dropped 0 bases, with 16 bases sitting between them. The CDR3 spells CAWMSIDSLSGNTIYF. The DNA of the CDR3 is TGTGCCTGGATGAGTATCGATTCGCTCTCTGGAAACACCATATATTTT.

This chain links TRBV27 with TRBJ1-2; D remains ambiguous. CDR3 length equals 17 residues. Germline-derived CDR1 and CDR2 are MNHEY and SMNVEV (reference sequence). Trimming shortened V by 6 bases and J by 0 bases, and 20 bases separated the two germline ends. The CDR3 DNA is TGTGCCAGCAGAATGTCTAGTCTCGGGTGGGCTAACTATGGCTACACCTTC. Its translation is CASRMSSLGWANYGYTF.

The chain employs TRBV11-1 and TRBJ1-1; the D is unclear. Trimming took 0 bases from V and 4 from J, leaving 12 bases between them. The CDR3 extends over 15 amino acids. Germline V CDR1 and CDR2: SGHAT, FQDESV (reference sequence). As DNA, the CDR3 is TGTGCCAGCAGCTTAGCTGGGCCTTTTCCCACTGAAGCTTTCTTT. It is translated as CASSLAGPFPTEAFF.

V gene TRBV2 combines with J gene TRBJ2-5, with D unclear. The better agreement between TRBJ2-7 and the DNA end casts doubt on the J call. Germline values: CDR1 SNHLY, CDR2 FYNNEI. The CDR3 length is 13 residues. CDR3 in DNA: TGTGCCAGCAGTGAAGGGCCAAACTACGAGCAGTACTTC. Translation: CASSEGPNYEQYF.

The table lists this clone with a count of one. CDR3 residues: CASSVEWGGGFDEQFF. In nucleotides, the CDR3 is TGTGCCAGCAGCGTAGAGTGGGGGGGAGGGTTCGATGAGCAGTTCTTC. This chain joins TRBV9 and TRBJ2-1; 7 bases are a match to TRBD2. Trimming took 0 bases from V and 8 from J; bases not matched to a gene: 11. CDR3 length: 16 residues. From germline, CDR1 is SGDLS and CDR2 YYNGEE.

The chain uses TRBV5-1 and TRBJ1-2; D not certain. This CDR3 has 13 residues. In germline, CDR1 is SGHRS, CDR2 YFSETQ. Trimming cost V 0 bases and J 8 bases, with 11 bases left between them. This chain's CDR3 is CASSLADDWGYTF. The CDR3 coding sequence is TGCGCCAGCAGCTTGGCCGACGACTGGGGCTACACCTTC.

V usage is TRBV9 and J usage is TRBJ2-7, with 10 bases lining up with TRBD2. J lost 2 bases, V lost 3 bases, and 8 bases had no gene match. Germline-derived CDR1 and CDR2 are SGDLS and YYNGEE. The CDR3 is 16 amino acids. CDR3 region: CASSEAGTSVTYEQYF. CDR3 nucleotide sequence: TGTGCCAGCAGCGAAGCCGGGACTAGCGTCACCTACGAGCAGTACTTC.

The CDR3 coding sequence is TGTGCCTGGAGTGGACAGCTCTATGGCTACACCTTC. It encodes CAWSGQLYGYTF. The chain has TRBV30 and TRBJ1-2, with a possible D match to TRBD1 (5 bases). The CDR3 is made up of 12 amino acids. The V end was cut by 1 base, the J end by 4 bases, with 7 bases between. CDR1 and CDR2 from the germline V gene are GTSNPN and SVGIG (reference sequence).

CDR3 residues: CASSELQGYQPQHF. The CDR3 nucleotides read TGTGCCAGCAGTGAGCTACAGGGGTATCAGCCCCAGCATTTT. The chain uses TRBV6-1 and TRBJ1-5; 7 bases line up with TRBD1. The trim removed 3 bases at V and 5 bases at J, leaving 4 bases unmatched. This CDR3 spans 14 amino acids. In germline, CDR1 is MNHNS, CDR2 SASEGT.

The J gene is TRBJ1-1, the V gene TRBV7-9; a weak D match, TRBD1 (6 bases). The CDR3 has 16 residues. V lost 5 bases to trimming and J lost 1 base, with 17 bases between them. Per germline, CDR1 SEHNR and CDR2 FQNEAQ (reference sequence). Here the CDR3 DNA reads TGTGCCAGCAGCAAGGGCCCCAGGGGAACGAACACTGAAGCTTTCTTT. This encodes CASSKGPRGTNTEAFF.

The chain uses TRBV4-2 and TRBJ1-1, with D possibly TRBD1 on 5 matching bases. CDR1 and CDR2 from the germline V gene are LGHNA and YNFKEQ. This CDR3 comprises 14 residues. Trimming took off 2 bases at V and 3 bases at J, with 10 bases between the two ends. Written as DNA, the CDR3 is TGTGCCAGCAGCCAAACTGGGGGGGACACTGAAGCTTTCTTT. The encoded protein is CASSQTGGDTEAFF.

Turning to this clone: The junction departs from germline at one end; a sequencing error may be responsible. The chain links TRBV2 to TRBJ2-5, with 12 positions matching TRBD2. CDR1 SNHLY and CDR2 FYNNEI come from the germline V gene. The CDR3 is made up of 14 amino acids. The CDR3 is CASCGLAGQGTQYF. CDR3 DNA: TGTGCCAGCTGTGGACTAGCGGGGCAAGGGACCCAGTACTTC.

The rearrangement joins TRBV19 to TRBJ1-5, with 10 positions matching TRBD1. J lost 11 bases, V lost 4 bases, and 23 bases had no gene match. Germline loops: CDR1 LNHDA, CDR2 SQIVND (reference sequence). CDR3 length: 19 amino acids. The CDR3 region has the DNA TGTGCCAGTAGTAGTCTCTACTCTGGGGGACAGGGGATAAGTTGGACCCAGCATTTT. Amino acid sequence: CASSSLYSGGQGISWTQHF. The full variable domain, rest sourced from reference TRBV19 and TRBJ1-5, is DGGITQSPKYLFRKEGQNVTLSCEQNLNHDAMYWYRQDPGQGLRLIYYSQIVNDFQKGDIAEGYSVSREKKESFPLTVTSAQKNPTAFYLCASSSLYSGGQGISWTQHFGDGTRLSIL.

The chain uses TRBV5-1 and TRBJ2-7, with TRBD1 matching 7 bases. V dropped 4 bases and J dropped 0; count of bases not matched to a gene: 13. The germline CDR1 and CDR2 sequences are SGHRS and YFSETQ. CDR3 length equals 17 residues. The CDR3 bases are TGCGCCAGCAGCCCGTCAGACTCGGGACAGAGCTCCTACGAGCAGTACTTC. Amino acids: CASSPSDSGQSSYEQYF.